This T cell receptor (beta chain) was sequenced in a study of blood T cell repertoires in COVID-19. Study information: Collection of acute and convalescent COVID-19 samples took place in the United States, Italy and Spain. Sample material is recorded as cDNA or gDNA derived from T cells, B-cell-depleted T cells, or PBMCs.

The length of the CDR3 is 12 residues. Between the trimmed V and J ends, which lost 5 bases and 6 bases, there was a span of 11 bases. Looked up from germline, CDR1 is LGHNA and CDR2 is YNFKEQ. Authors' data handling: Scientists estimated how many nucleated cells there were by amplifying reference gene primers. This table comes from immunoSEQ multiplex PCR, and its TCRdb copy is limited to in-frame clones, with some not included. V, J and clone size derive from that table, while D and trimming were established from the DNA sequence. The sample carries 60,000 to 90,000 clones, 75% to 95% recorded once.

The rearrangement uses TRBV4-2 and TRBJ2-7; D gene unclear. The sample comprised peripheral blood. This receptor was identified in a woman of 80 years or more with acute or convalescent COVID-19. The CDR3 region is CASSVTRGEQYF. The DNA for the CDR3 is TGTGCCAGCAGCGTCACTCGAGGCGAGCAGTACTTC.